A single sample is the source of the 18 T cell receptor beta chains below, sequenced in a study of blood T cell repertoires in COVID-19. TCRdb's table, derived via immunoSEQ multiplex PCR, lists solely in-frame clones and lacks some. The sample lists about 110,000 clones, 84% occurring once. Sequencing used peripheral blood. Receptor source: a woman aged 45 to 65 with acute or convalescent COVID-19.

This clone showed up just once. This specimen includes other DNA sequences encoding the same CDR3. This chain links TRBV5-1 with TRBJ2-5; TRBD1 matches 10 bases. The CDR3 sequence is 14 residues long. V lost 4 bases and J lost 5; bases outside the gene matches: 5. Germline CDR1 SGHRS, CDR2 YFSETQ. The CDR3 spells CASSPGTGVETQYF. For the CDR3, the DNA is TGCGCCAGCAGCCCCGGGACAGGGGTCGAGACCCAGTACTTC.

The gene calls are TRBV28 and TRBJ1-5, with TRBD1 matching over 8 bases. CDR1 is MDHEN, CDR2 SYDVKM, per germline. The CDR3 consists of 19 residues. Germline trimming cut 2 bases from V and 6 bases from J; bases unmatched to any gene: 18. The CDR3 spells CASSLLVGQGGELSQPQHF. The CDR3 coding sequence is TGTGCCAGCAGTTTACTCGTAGGACAGGGAGGCGAATTGAGTCAGCCCCAGCATTTT.

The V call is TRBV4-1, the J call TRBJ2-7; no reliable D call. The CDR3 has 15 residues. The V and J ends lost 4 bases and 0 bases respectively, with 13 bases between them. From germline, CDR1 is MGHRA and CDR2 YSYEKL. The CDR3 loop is CASSLNLQFSYEQYF. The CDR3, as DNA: TGCGCCAGCAGCCTTAATCTACAGTTCTCCTACGAGCAGTACTTC.

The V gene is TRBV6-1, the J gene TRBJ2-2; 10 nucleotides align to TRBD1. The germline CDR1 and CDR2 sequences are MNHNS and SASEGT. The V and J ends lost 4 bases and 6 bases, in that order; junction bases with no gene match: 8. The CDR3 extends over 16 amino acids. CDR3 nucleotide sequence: TGTGCCAGCAGTGTCCCGGGACAGGGGAGAGCCGGGGAGCTGTTTTTT. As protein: CASSVPGQGRAGELFF.

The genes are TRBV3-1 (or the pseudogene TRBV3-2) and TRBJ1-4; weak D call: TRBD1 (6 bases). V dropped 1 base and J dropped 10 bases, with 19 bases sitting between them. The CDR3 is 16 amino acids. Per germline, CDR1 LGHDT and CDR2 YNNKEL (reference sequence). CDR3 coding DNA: TGTGCCAGCAGCCAAGCGGGGGGCTCTGGGGGCGTAAAACTGTTTTTT. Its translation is CASSQAGGSGGVKLFF.

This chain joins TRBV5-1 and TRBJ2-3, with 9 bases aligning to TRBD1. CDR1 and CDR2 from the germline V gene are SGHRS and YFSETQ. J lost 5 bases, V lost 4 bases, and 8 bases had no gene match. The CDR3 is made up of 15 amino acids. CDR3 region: CASSKGQGSRDTQYF. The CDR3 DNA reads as TGCGCCAGCAGCAAGGGACAGGGATCAAGAGATACGCAGTATTTT.

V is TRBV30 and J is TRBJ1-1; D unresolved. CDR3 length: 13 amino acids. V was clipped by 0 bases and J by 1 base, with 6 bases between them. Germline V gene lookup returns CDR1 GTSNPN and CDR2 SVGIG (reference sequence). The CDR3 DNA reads TGTGCCTGGAGTGTGAGAGCGAACACTGAAGCTTTCTTT. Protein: CAWSVRANTEAFF. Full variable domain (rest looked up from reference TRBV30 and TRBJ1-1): SQTIHQWPATLVQPVGSPLSLECTVEGTSNPNLYWYRQAAGRGLQLLFYSVGIGQISSEVPQNLSASRPQDRQFILSSKKLLLSDSGFYLCAWSVRANTEAFFGQGTRLTVV.

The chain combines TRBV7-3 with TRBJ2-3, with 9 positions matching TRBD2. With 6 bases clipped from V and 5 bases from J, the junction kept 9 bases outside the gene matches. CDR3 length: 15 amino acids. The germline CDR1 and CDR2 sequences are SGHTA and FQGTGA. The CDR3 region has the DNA TGTGCCAGCAGTTCTATAGCGGGGGCGGGAGATACGCAGTATTTT. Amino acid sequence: CASSSIAGAGDTQYF.

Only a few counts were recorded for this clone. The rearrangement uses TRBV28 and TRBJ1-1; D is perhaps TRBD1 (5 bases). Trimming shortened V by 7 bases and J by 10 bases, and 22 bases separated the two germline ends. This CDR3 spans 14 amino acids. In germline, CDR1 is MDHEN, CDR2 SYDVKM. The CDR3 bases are TGTGCCAGCACTTGGGTCAGGGAAAGTCATCGAGCTTTCTTT. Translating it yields CASTWVRESHRAFF. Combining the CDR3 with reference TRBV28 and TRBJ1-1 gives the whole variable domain DVKVTQSSRYLVKRTGEKVFLECVQDMDHENMFWYRQDPGLGLRLIYFSYDVKMKEKGDIPEGYSVSREKKERFSLILESASTNQTSMYLCASTWVRESHRAFFGQGTRLTVV.

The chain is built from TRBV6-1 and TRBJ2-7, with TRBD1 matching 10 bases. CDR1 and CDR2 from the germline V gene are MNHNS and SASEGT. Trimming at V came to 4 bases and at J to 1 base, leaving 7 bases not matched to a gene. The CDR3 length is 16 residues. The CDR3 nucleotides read TGTGCCAGCAGTGGCCAGACAGGGGGCCTTTCCTACGAGCAGTACTTC. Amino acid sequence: CASSGQTGGLSYEQYF.

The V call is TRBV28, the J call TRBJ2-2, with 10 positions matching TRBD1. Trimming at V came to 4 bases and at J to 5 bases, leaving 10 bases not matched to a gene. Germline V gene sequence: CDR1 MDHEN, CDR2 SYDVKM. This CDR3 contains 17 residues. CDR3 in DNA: TGTGCCAGCAGTTCACCCCTAGGGGGACAGGGGACCGGGGAGCTGTTTTTT. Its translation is CASSSPLGGQGTGELFF.

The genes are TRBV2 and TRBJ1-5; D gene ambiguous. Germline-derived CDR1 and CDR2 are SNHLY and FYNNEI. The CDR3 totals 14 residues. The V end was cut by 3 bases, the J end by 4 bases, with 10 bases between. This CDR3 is CASSEQISNQPQHF. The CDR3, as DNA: TGTGCCAGCAGTGAGCAGATAAGTAATCAGCCCCAGCATTTT.

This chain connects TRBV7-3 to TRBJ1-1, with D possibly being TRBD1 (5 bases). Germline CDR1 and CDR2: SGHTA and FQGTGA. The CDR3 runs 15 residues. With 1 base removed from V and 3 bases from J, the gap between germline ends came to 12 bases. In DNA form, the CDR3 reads TGTGCCAGCAGCTTAATGGGGGGGTCTGACACTGAAGCTTTCTTT. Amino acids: CASSLMGGSDTEAFF.

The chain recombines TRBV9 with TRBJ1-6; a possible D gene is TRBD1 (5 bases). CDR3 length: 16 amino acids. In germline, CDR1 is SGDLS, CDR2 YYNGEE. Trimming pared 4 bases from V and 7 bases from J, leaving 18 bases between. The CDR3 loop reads CASSPTVYSQNSPLHF. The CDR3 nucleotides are TGTGCCAGCAGCCCGACAGTTTATTCCCAAAATTCACCCCTCCACTTT.

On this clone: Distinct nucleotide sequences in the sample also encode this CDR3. DNA for the CDR3: TGTGCCAGCTCGCCTGGGGGACAGGGTGCCTACAATGAGCAGTTCTTC. Translating gives CASSPGGQGAYNEQFF. This chain connects TRBV18 to TRBJ2-1, with 9 bases aligning to TRBD1. The CDR3 has 16 amino acids. V was clipped by 6 bases and J by 2 bases; unmatched bases: 8. Germline-derived CDR1 and CDR2 are KGHSH and LQKENI. The full variable domain, with the rest looked up from reference TRBV18 and TRBJ2-1, is NAGVMQNPRHLVRRRGQEARLRCSPMKGHSHVYWYRQLPEEGLKFMVYLQKENIIDESGMPKERFSAEFPKEGPSILRIQQVVRGDSAAYFCASSPGGQGAYNEQFFGPGTRLTVL.

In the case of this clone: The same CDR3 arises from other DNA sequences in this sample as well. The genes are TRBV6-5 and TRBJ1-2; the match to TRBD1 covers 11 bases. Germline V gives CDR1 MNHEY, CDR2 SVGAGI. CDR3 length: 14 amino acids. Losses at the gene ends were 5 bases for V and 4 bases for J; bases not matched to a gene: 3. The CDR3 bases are TGTGCCAGCAGTCCCGGGACAGGGGGCTATGGCTACACCTTC. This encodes CASSPGTGGYGYTF.

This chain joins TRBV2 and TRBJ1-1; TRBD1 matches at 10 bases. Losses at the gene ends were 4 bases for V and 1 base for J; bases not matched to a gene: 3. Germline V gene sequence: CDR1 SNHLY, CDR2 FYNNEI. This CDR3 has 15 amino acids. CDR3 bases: TGTGCCAGCAGTGGGACAGGGGGTAGGAACACTGAAGCTTTCTTT. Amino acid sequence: CASSGTGGRNTEAFF.

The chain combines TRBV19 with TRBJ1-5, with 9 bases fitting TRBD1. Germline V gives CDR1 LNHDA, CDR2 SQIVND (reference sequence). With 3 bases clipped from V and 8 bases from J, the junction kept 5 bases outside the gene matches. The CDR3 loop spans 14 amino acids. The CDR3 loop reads CASSMGTGTKPQHF. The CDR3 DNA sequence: TGTGCCAGTAGTATGGGGACAGGGACGAAGCCCCAGCATTTT.